These T cell receptor beta chains were read from a single sample in a study of metastatic and nonmetastatic thyroid tumors. TCRdb re-analyzed the PCR reads using MiXCR. The sample carries about 15,000 clones, about 4% recorded once. Sequencing input: tumor tissue. All receptors come from a female donor with papillary thyroid cancer or a benign thyroid nodule (not recorded which). Some clones in this sample may be carry-over from other donors' samples. The CDR3 runs from the conserved cysteine through the conserved F or W. The order of the fields is clone size, J gene, V gene, D gene, CDR3 DNA, CDR3 protein. A D gene is named only where the DNA matches it firmly. Clone sizes are given selectively: once, few, many, or a class where the clone is expanded.

few | TRBJ1-1 | TRBV27 | . | TGTGCCAGCAGTAAGCAGGTGATGAACACTGAAGCTTTCTTT | CASSKQVMNTEAFF
few | TRBJ1-5 | TRBV4-2 | . | TGTGCCAGCAGCCAAGATCCGCTGGAGGGTCAGCCCCAGCATTTT | CASSQDPLEGQPQHF
. | TRBJ1-3 | TRBV6-2/TRBV6-3 | TRBD1 | TGTGCCAGCAGTTACTCTACAGGGGGCGGAAACACCATATATTTT | CASSYSTGGGNTIYF
many | TRBJ2-1 | TRBV3-1 | . | TGTGCCAGCAGCCTACCCGATAAGGGGACACGGCAGTTCTTC | CASSLPDKGTRQFF
few | TRBJ1-1 | TRBV2 | . | TGTGCCAGCAGCGGACGGCTTTCGGGTAATGAAGCTTTCTTT | CASSGRLSGNEAFF
. | TRBJ1-2 | TRBV5-1 | . | TGCGCCAGCAGCTTGGCCGGGATGACTAACTATGGCTACACCTTC | CASSLAGMTNYGYTF
few | TRBJ1-6 | TRBV5-4 | . | TGTGCCAGCAGCTTGGCAAATCCACCCCTCCACTTT | CASSLANPPLHF
few | TRBJ1-2 | TRBV6-1 | . | TGTGCCAGCACCCACCTGGGGGGGATGGCGGACTACTATGGCTACACCTTC | CASTHLGGMADYYGYTF
. | TRBJ2-1 | TRBV11-2 | TRBD1 | TGTGCCAGCAGCTTGGCAGGGGGCTGGGATGAGCAGTTCTTC | CASSLAGGWDEQFF
. | TRBJ1-1 | TRBV28 | TRBD1 | TGTGCCAGGACCCACACCGGGACAGGCATGAACACTGAAGCTTTCTTT | CARTHTGTGMNTEAFF
few | TRBJ2-7 | TRBV7-6 | . | TGTGCCAGCAGCTCCGCCCCTGGGGGTAGCTACGAGCAGTACTTC | CASSSAPGGSYEQYF
. | TRBJ1-5 | TRBV28 | . | TGTGCCAGCAGTTTCAGTTCAGGGGCAGGTCAGCCCCAGCATTTT | CASSFSSGAGQPQHF
many | TRBJ1-3 | TRBV18 | . | TGTGCCAGCTCACCGACGAGCTCTGGAAACACCATATATTTT | CASSPTSSGNTIYF
few | TRBJ2-7 | TRBV30 | . | TGTGCCACCACGGATTCGCGGGGGCGGCAGTACTTC | CATTDSRGRQYF
medium-sized | TRBJ2-4 | TRBV30 | . | TGTGCCTGGAGTGTCCCTTTTGGCATTCAGTACTTC | CAWSVPFGIQYF
few | TRBJ2-1 | TRBV27 | . | TGTGCCAGCAGTTTAGTGGGGAGCTCCTACAATGAGCAGTTCTTC | CASSLVGSSYNEQFF
few | TRBJ2-1 | TRBV6-9 | . | TGTGCCAGCATTTACGGGTCCAATGAGCAGTTCTTC | CASIYGSNEQFF
many | TRBJ2-2 | TRBV28 | . | TGTGCCAGCAGTCCCCGACAACGAACCAACACCGGGGAGCTGTTTTTT | CASSPRQRTNTGELFF
few | TRBJ1-2 | TRBV2 | . | TGTGCCAGCAATGGGGGTCTCTCCTATGGCTACACCTTC | CASNGGLSYGYTF
. | TRBJ2-1 | TRBV7-8 | TRBD2 | TGTGCCAGCAGCCAACTCGGGACTAGCGGAAACAATGAGCAGTTCTTC | CASSQLGTSGNNEQFF
. | TRBJ1-2 | TRBV20-1 | . | TGCAGTGCTAGAGATGCCTATGGCTACACCTTC | CSARDAYGYTF
medium-sized | TRBJ2-5 | TRBV7-9 | . | TGTGCCAGCAGCTTAGTCGGATACGAAGAGACCCAGTACTTC | CASSLVGYEETQYF
. | TRBJ2-2 | TRBV27 | . | TGTGCCAGCATCCCGAGGCGCGCTTACACCGGGGAGCTGTTTTTT | CASIPRRAYTGELFF
. | TRBJ2-7 | TRBV6-5 | . | TGTGCCAGCAGTTACGCCCGATCAGGCGAGCAGTACTTC | CASSYARSGEQYF
. | TRBJ2-2 | TRBV28 | . | TGTGCCAGCAGTTGGGGATTCAGCAACACCGGGGAGCTGTTTTTT | CASSWGFSNTGELFF
few | TRBJ2-1 | TRBV20-1 | . | TGCAGTGCTAGTAGCCCCACCGGCTACAATGAGCAGTTCTTC | CSASSPTGYNEQFF